This T cell receptor (beta chain) was recovered during a study of cytomegalovirus exposure and HLA in healthy donors. Study-wide findings and caveats: Earlier findings revealed that most TCR beta V segments proved productive either about 90% or about 30% of the time. Analyses of presence/absence relied on an assumption of roughly uniform sequencing depth across donors.

The PCR ran on 60 Vbeta and 13 Jbeta primers. Repertoires were generated with immunoSEQ multiplex PCR, while TCRdb's copy carries only in-frame clones and drops some. The profile covers some 100,000 clones, with 73% appearing a single time and over 7.5% taken by the ten largest. Germline values: CDR1 MNHEY, CDR2 SVGAGI. The CDR3 has 15 residues. V shed 6 bases, J shed 1 base, and the junction held 6 bases outside the gene matches. Worth noting for this clone: Its target is not known.

The gene calls are TRBV6-5 and TRBJ1-1, with TRBD1 identical over 9 bases. The clonotype was recovered from a man aged 35 to 55 in good health and CMV-seronegative. Material for sequencing was PBMCs. The DNA of the CDR3 is TGTGCCAGCAGCCTCGAGACAGGGGGGAACACTGAAGCTTTCTTT. Protein: CASSLETGGNTEAFF.